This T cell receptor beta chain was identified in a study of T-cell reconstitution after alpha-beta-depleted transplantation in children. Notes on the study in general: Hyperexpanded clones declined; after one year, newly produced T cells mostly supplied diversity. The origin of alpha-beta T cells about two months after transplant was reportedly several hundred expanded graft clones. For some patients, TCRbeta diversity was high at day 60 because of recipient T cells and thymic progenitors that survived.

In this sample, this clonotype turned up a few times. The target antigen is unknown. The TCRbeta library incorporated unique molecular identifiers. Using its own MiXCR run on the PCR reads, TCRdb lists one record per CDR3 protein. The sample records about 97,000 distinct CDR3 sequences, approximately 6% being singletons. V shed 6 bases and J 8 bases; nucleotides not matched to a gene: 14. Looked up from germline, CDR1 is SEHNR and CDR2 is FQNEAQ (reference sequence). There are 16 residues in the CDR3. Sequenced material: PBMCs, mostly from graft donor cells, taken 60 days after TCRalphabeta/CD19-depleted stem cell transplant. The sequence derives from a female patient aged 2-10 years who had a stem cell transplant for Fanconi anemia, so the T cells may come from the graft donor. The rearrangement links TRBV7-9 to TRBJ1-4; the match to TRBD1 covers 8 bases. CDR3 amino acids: CASSRDRTLHLEKLFF. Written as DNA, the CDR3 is TGTGCCAGCAGTCGGGACAGGACACTACACCTCGAAAAACTGTTTTTT. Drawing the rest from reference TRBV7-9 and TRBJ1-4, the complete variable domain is DTGVSQNPRHKITKRGQNVTFRCDPISEHNRLYWYRQTLGQGPEFLTYFQNEAQLEKSRLLSDRFSAERPKGSFSTLEIQRTEQGDSAMYLCASSRDRTLHLEKLFFGSGTQLSVL.